A selection of T cell receptor beta chains follows, all from one sample in a study of identical twins. TCRdb reanalysed the 5' RACE reads using MiXCR and keeps one entry per CDR3 protein. The sample carries 1.5 million to 2 million distinct CDR3 sequences, under 35% recorded once. The sample was cord blood. The receptors were sampled from a newborn girl in good health. Each CDR3 is given with its conserved first and last residue. A D gene is named only where the DNA matches it firmly. Expanded clones get a size class; other rows say once, few or many, or leave the size out.

CDR3: CASSLALFRGTDTQYF; DNA: TGTGCCAGCAGCTTAGCGCTCTTTAGGGGCACAGATACGCAGTATTTT; V: TRBV7-8; size: -; J: TRBJ2-3; D: -
CDR3: CAISDLTSGSYNEQFF; DNA: TGTGCCATCAGTGACCTAACTAGCGGTTCTTACAATGAGCAGTTCTTC; V: TRBV10-3; size: -; J: TRBJ2-1; D: TRBD2
CDR3: CSARDARVDSEKLFF; DNA: TGCAGTGCTAGAGATGCCAGGGTCGACAGCGAAAAACTGTTTTTT; V: TRBV20-1; size: few; J: TRBJ1-4; D: -
CDR3: CASSQTRQGYEQYF; DNA: TGTGCCAGCAGCCAGACCCGACAGGGCTACGAGCAGTACTTC; V: TRBV3-1; size: -; J: TRBJ2-7; D: TRBD1
CDR3: CAISDGGLYTDTQYF; DNA: TGTGCCATCAGTGATGGGGGCTTATACACAGATACGCAGTATTTT; V: TRBV10-3; size: many; J: TRBJ2-3; D: -
CDR3: CASSQLAGKSTDTQYF; DNA: TGTGCCAGCAGCCAGTTAGCGGGGAAGAGCACAGATACGCAGTATTTT; V: TRBV3-1; size: few; J: TRBJ2-3; D: TRBD2
CDR3: CASSPDRGTTYEQYF; DNA: TGTGCCAGCAGTCCAGACAGGGGGACAACCTACGAGCAGTACTTC; V: TRBV12-3/TRBV12-4; size: -; J: TRBJ2-7; D: TRBD1
CDR3: CASSLVGTGMETQYF; DNA: TGTGCCAGCAGCTTAGTTGGGACAGGGATGGAGACCCAGTACTTC; V: TRBV11-1; size: -; J: TRBJ2-5; D: TRBD1
CDR3: CASSSRLAGELDTQYF; DNA: TGTGCCAGCAGTTCCCGACTAGCGGGGGAGCTGGATACGCAGTATTTT; V: TRBV6-2/TRBV6-3; size: -; J: TRBJ2-3; D: TRBD2
CDR3: CSAREPPLHF; DNA: TGCAGTGCTAGGGAGCCACCCCTCCACTTT; V: TRBV20-1; size: few; J: TRBJ1-6; D: -
CDR3: CASSPRVFYGYTF; DNA: TGTGCCAGCAGCCCGAGGGTCTTTTATGGCTACACCTTC; V: TRBV3-1; size: -; J: TRBJ1-2; D: -
CDR3: CSALDGFSYNEQFF; DNA: TGCAGTGCCCTTGACGGGTTCTCCTACAATGAGCAGTTCTTC; V: TRBV20-1; size: many; J: TRBJ2-1; D: -
CDR3: CSARDRASGALNTGELFF; DNA: TGCAGTGCTAGAGATCGAGCTAGCGGGGCCCTGAACACCGGGGAGCTGTTTTTT; V: TRBV20-1; size: -; J: TRBJ2-2; D: TRBD2
CDR3: CASSPRQGAKTYEQYF; DNA: TGTGCCAGCAGCCCTCGACAGGGGGCGAAAACCTACGAGCAGTACTTC; V: TRBV13; size: few; J: TRBJ2-7; D: TRBD1
CDR3: CASSAGTESSYEQYF; DNA: TGCGCCAGCAGCGCCGGGACGGAGAGCTCCTACGAGCAGTACTTC; V: TRBV5-1; size: -; J: TRBJ2-7; D: -
CDR3: CASNYGTESYEQYF; DNA: TGTGCCAGCAATTACGGGACGGAATCCTACGAGCAGTACTTC; V: TRBV4-2; size: few; J: TRBJ2-7; D: -
CDR3: CASSYQAGAGRSYNEQFF; DNA: TGTGCCAGCAGTTATCAGGCTGGGGCGGGACGGTCCTACAATGAGCAGTTCTTC; V: TRBV6-2/TRBV6-3; size: -; J: TRBJ2-1; D: -
CDR3: CASSGLMNTEAFF; DNA: TGTGCCAGCAGTGGTCTAATGAACACTGAAGCTTTCTTT; V: TRBV6-1; size: -; J: TRBJ1-1; D: -
CDR3: CATSDPAGAHSYNEQFF; DNA: TGTGCCACCAGTGACCCAGCGGGAGCCCACTCCTACAATGAGCAGTTCTTC; V: TRBV24-1; size: few; J: TRBJ2-1; D: TRBD2
CDR3: CASSLLYRDAYSNQPQHF; DNA: TGTGCCAGCAGTCTTTTATACAGGGACGCCTATAGCAATCAGCCCCAGCATTTT; V: TRBV6-1; size: -; J: TRBJ1-5; D: -
CDR3: CASSLAPGGHLNEQFF; DNA: TGTGCTAGCAGCTTAGCCCCCGGGGGCCACTTGAATGAGCAGTTCTTC; V: TRBV7-7; size: -; J: TRBJ2-1; D: -
CDR3: CSVAGTTFTDTQYF; DNA: TGCAGCGTAGCCGGGACTACTTTCACAGATACGCAGTATTTT; V: TRBV29-1; size: few; J: TRBJ2-3; D: TRBD2
CDR3: CASSQDAANYNEQFF; DNA: TGCGCCAGCAGCCAAGATGCGGCAAACTACAATGAGCAGTTCTTC; V: TRBV4-1; size: -; J: TRBJ2-1; D: -
CDR3: CASSQRFTDTQYF; DNA: TGTGCCAGCAGCCAGCGGTTCACAGATACGCAGTATTTT; V: TRBV9; size: many; J: TRBJ2-3; D: -
CDR3: CASIPTSGGSYEQYF; DNA: TGTGCCAGCATCCCGACTAGCGGGGGTTCCTACGAGCAGTACTTC; V: TRBV7-2; size: few; J: TRBJ2-7; D: TRBD2
CDR3: CASSFMEGGNSPLHF; DNA: TGTGCCAGCAGCTTTATGGAGGGAGGGAATTCACCCCTCCACTTT; V: TRBV7-2; size: few; J: TRBJ1-6; D: -
CDR3: CSAMAPRGGQEKLFF; DNA: TGCAGTGCTATGGCTCCCAGGGGAGGTCAGGAAAAACTGTTTTTT; V: TRBV20-1; size: few; J: TRBJ1-4; D: -
CDR3: CASSLASEGPYGYTF; DNA: TGCGCCAGCAGCTTGGCCTCTGAGGGCCCCTATGGCTACACCTTC; V: TRBV5-1; size: -; J: TRBJ1-2; D: -
CDR3: CASSFKIVARAEGRNEQFF; DNA: TGTGCCAGCAGTTTTAAGATAGTGGCTCGGGCAGAGGGGCGCAATGAGCAGTTCTTC; V: TRBV28; size: few; J: TRBJ2-1; D: -
CDR3: CASSERLPQFF; DNA: TGTGCCAGCAGTGAGCGTCTACCGCAGTTCTTC; V: TRBV2; size: -; J: TRBJ2-1; D: -
CDR3: CASSERWAFPGQYF; DNA: TGTGCCAGCAGTGAACGTTGGGCCTTCCCTGGGCAGTATTTT; V: TRBV2; size: -; J: TRBJ2-3; D: -
CDR3: CAISESRLASGRVKTQYF; DNA: TGTGCCATCAGTGAGTCGCGCTTGGCGAGCGGGAGAGTTAAGACCCAGTACTTC; V: TRBV10-3; size: -; J: TRBJ2-5; D: TRBD2
CDR3: CASSQGYLWGKYEQYF; DNA: TGCGCCAGCAGCCAAGGATACCTTTGGGGGAAATACGAGCAGTACTTC; V: TRBV4-1; size: -; J: TRBJ2-7; D: -
CDR3: CATSDGGVGEQETQYF; DNA: TGTGCCACCAGTGATGGTGGAGTGGGAGAACAAGAGACCCAGTACTTC; V: TRBV24-1; size: -; J: TRBJ2-5; D: -
CDR3: CSAAIRPTDTQYF; DNA: TGCAGTGCCGCCATTCGACCCACAGATACGCAGTATTTT; V: TRBV20-1; size: few; J: TRBJ2-3; D: -